The entry that follows covers one T cell receptor (beta chain) sequence. Its antigen remains unidentified. The sample originates from a study of T cell repertoires in cytomegalovirus infection. The overall study: A matching HLA type, together with CMV infection, was signaled by public TCR beta signatures.

TCRdb re-called the reads through MiXCR, storing one row per CDR3 protein. The table lists approximately 190,000 distinct CDR3 sequences, approximately 30% of them singletons, with 30% to 40% in the top ten. General study points: CMV-specific HLA-C-restricted TCR beta clonotypes dominated the ex vivo response. Carriers of CMV plus the relevant HLA were identified by cumulative public TCR beta family frequency.

The sequence derives from a human donor in good health (CMV status not recorded). Some clones in this sample may be carry-over from other donors' samples. The sequenced sample consisted of PBMCs.

The CDR3 DNA reads TGCAGCGTTGGGGTAGAGACCCAGTACTTC. It yields the protein CSVGVETQYF. V and J are TRBV29-1 and TRBJ2-5; no firm D call. The CDR3 totals 10 residues. With 4 bases removed from V and 4 bases from J, the gap between germline ends came to 4 bases. Germline V CDR1 and CDR2: SQVTM, ANQGSEA.